This T cell receptor (beta chain) was recorded in a study of blood T cell repertoires in COVID-19. Study overall: The United States, Italy and Spain supplied acute and convalescent COVID-19 samples. PBMCs, B-cell-depleted T cells, or T cells were the source of the cDNA or gDNA that made up the material.

Patients at the Seattle site were enrolled during active infection and followed longitudinally. Original methodology: From reference gene primer amplification, estimates of nucleated cell counts were derived. TCRdb keeps only in-frame clones here, not all; method: immunoSEQ multiplex PCR. That table is the source of V, J and clone size, and D and trimming were worked out from the DNA. The repertoire has roughly 120,000 clones, roughly nine tenths of them found once; the top ten carry around 1.9%. V gave up 3 bases and J gave up 4 bases, with 9 bases separating them. Germline V gene data show CDR1 as ENHRY and CDR2 as SYGVKD. The CDR3 sequence is 14 residues long.

The sequencing sample was made of peripheral blood. The chain has TRBV10-3 and TRBJ2-2; D is possibly TRBD1 (6 bases). The receptor's source is a man over 45 with COVID-19, enrolled during active disease. The DNA of the CDR3 is TGTGCCATCAGTGACAGGGGTTTCACCGGGGAGCTGTTTTTT. Protein sequence: CAISDRGFTGELFF.